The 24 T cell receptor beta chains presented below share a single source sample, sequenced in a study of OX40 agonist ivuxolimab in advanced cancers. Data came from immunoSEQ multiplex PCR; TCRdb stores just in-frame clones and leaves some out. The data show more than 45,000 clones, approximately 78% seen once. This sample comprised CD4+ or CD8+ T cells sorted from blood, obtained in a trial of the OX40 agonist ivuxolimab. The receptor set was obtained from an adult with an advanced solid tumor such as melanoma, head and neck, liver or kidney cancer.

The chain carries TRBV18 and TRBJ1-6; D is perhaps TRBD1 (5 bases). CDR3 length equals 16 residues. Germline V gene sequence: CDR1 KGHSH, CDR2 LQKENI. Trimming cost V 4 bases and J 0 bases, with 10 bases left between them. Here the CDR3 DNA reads TGTGCCAGCTCACAAGACAGAAGCTCCTATAATTCACCCCTCCACTTT. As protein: CASSQDRSSYNSPLHF.

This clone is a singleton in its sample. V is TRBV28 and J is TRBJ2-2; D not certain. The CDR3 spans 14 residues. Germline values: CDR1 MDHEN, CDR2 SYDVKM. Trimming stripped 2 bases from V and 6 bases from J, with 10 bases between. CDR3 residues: CASSLTGRAGELFF. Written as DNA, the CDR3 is TGTGCCAGCAGTTTAACCGGCCGGGCCGGGGAGCTGTTTTTT. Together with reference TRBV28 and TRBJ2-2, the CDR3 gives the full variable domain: DVKVTQSSRYLVKRTGEKVFLECVQDMDHENMFWYRQDPGLGLRLIYFSYDVKMKEKGDIPEGYSVSREKKERFSLILESASTNQTSMYLCASSLTGRAGELFFGEGSRLTVL.

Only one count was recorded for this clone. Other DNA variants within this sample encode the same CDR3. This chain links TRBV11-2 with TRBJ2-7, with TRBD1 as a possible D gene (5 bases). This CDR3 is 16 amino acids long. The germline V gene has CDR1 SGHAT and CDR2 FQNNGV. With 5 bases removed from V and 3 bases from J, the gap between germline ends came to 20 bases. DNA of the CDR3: TGTGCCAGCAGCCCACGACCTTATAGGGGCGGCTACGAGCAGTACTTC. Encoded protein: CASSPRPYRGGYEQYF. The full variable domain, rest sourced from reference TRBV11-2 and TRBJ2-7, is EAGVAQSPRYKIIEKRQSVAFWCNPISGHATLYWYQQILGQGPKLLIQFQNNGVVDDSQLPKDRFSAERLKGVDSTLKIQPAKLEDSAVYLCASSPRPYRGGYEQYFGPGTRLTVT.

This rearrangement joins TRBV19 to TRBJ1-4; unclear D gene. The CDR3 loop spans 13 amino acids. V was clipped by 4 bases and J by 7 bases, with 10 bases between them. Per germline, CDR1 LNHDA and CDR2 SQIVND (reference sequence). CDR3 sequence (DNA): TGTGCCAGTAGTACTACTCTCACTGAAAAACTGTTTTTT. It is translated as CASSTTLTEKLFF. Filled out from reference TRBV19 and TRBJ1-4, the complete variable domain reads DGGITQSPKYLFRKEGQNVTLSCEQNLNHDAMYWYRQDPGQGLRLIYYSQIVNDFQKGDIAEGYSVSREKKESFPLTVTSAQKNPTAFYLCASSTTLTEKLFFGSGTQLSVL.

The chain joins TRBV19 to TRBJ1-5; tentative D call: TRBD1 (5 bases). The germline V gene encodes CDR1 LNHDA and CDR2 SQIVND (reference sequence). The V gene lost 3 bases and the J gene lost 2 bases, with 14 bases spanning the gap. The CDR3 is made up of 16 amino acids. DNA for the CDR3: TGTGCCAGTAGTATGAGGACGACAGTGGGCAATCAGCCCCAGCATTTT. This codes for CASSMRTTVGNQPQHF.

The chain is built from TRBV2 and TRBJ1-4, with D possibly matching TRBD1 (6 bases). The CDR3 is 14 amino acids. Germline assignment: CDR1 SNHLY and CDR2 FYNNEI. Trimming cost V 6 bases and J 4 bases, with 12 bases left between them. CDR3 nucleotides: TGTGCCAGCAGCCCTACAGGGAGTAATGAAAAACTGTTTTTT. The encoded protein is CASSPTGSNEKLFF.

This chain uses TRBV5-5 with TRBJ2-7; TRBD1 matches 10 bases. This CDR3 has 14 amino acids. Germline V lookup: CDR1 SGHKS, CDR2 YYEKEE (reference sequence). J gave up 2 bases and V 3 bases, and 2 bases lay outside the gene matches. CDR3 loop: CASSWGQGTYEQYF. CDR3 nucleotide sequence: TGTGCCAGCAGCTGGGGACAGGGGACCTACGAGCAGTACTTC.

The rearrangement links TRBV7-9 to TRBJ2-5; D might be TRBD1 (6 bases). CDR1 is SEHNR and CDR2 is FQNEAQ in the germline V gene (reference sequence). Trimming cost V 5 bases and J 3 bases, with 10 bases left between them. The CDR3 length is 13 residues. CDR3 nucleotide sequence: TGTGCCAGCAGCCCCGAGGGGGAAGAGACCCAGTACTTC. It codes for CASSPEGEETQYF. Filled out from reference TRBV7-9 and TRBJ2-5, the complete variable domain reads DTGVSQNPRHKITKRGQNVTFRCDPISEHNRLYWYRQTLGQGPEFLTYFQNEAQLEKSRLLSDRFSAERPKGSFSTLEIQRTEQGDSAMYLCASSPEGEETQYFGPGTRLLVL.

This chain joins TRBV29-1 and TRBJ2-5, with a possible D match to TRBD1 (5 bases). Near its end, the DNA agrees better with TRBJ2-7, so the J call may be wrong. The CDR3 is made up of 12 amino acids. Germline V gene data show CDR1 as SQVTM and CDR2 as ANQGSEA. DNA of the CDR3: TGCAGCGTTGAGGCGGTGCAGGGCGAGCAGTACTTC. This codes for CSVEAVQGEQYF.

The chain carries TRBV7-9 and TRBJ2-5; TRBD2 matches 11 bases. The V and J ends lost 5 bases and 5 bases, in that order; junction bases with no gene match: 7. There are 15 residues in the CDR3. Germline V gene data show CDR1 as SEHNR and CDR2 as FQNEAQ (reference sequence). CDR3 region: CASSRIAGGRETQYF. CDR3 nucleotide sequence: TGTGCCAGCAGCCGGATAGCGGGAGGGCGGGAGACCCAGTACTTC.

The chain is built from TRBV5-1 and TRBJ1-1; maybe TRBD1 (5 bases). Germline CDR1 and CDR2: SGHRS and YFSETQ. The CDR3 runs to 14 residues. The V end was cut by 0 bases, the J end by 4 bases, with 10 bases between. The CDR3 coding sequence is TGCGCCAGCAGCTTGGATGCAGGGAGCACTGAAGCTTTCTTT. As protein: CASSLDAGSTEAFF. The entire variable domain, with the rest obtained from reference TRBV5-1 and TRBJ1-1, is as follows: KAGVTQTPRYLIKTRGQQVTLSCSPISGHRSVSWYQQTPGQGLQFLFEYFSETQRNKGNFPGRFSGRQFSNSRSEMNVSTLELGDSALYLCASSLDAGSTEAFFGQGTRLTVV.

CDR3 in amino acids: CASSPVAGGNNEQFF. For the CDR3, the DNA is TGTGCCAGCAGCCCCGTAGCGGGAGGGAATAATGAGCAGTTCTTC. The chain uses TRBV7-6 and TRBJ2-1, with 11 bases that match TRBD2. The CDR3 runs 15 residues. With V trimmed by 5 bases and J by 7 bases, 7 bases remained unmatched. CDR1 and CDR2 (germline): SGHVS, FNYEAQ.

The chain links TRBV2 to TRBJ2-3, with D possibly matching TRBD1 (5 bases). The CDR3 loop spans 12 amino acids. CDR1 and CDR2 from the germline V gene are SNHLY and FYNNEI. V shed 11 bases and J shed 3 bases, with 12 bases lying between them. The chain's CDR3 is CAGAPGTDTQYF. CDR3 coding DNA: TGTGCCGGGGCCCCCGGGACAGATACGCAGTATTTT.

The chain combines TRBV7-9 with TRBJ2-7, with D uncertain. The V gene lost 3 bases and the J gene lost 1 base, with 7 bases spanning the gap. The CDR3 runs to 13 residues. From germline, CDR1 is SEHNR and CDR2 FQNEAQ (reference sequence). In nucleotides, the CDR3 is TGTGCCAGCAGCTTCCCAGTGTCCTACGAGCAGTACTTC. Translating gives CASSFPVSYEQYF.

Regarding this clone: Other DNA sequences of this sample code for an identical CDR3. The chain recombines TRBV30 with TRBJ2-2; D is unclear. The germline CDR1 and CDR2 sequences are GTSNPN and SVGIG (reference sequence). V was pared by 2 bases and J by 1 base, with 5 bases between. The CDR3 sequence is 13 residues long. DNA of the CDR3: TGTGCCTGGAGTCGGCAGAACACCGGGGAGCTGTTTTTT. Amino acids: CAWSRQNTGELFF.

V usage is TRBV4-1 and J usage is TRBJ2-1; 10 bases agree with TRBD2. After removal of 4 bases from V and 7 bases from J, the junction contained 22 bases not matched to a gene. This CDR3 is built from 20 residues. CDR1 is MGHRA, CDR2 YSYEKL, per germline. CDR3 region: CASSPVRSMSGRAVANEQFF. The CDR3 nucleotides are TGCGCCAGCAGCCCCGTGCGATCTATGAGCGGGAGGGCCGTCGCGAATGAGCAGTTCTTC.

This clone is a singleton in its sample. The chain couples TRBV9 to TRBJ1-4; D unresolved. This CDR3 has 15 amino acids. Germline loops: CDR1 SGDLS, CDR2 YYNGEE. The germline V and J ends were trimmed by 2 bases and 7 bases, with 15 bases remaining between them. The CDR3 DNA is TGTGCCAGCAGCGTCGCAGGAGGGCTGGGTGAAAAACTGTTTTTT. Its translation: CASSVAGGLGEKLFF.

As DNA, the CDR3 is TGTGCCAGCAGCTTACTAGCGGGTATGCAAGAGACCCAGTACTTC. Translated: CASSLLAGMQETQYF. The V and J genes are TRBV5-6 and TRBJ2-5; 9 nucleotides match TRBD2. Germline-derived CDR1 and CDR2 are SGHDT and YYEEEE. This CDR3 is 15 amino acids long. The trim removed 2 bases at V and 2 bases at J, leaving 4 bases unmatched.

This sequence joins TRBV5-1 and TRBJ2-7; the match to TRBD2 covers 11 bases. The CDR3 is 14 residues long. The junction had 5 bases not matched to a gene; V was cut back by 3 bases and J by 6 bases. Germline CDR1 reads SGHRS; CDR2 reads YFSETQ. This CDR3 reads CASSSLAGVSEQYF. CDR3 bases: TGCGCCAGCAGCTCACTAGCGGGAGTAAGCGAGCAGTACTTC.

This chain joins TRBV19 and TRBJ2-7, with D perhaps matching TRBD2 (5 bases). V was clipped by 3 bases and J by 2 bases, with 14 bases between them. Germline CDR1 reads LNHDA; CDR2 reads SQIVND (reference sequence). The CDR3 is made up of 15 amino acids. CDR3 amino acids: CASSMDGRSAYEQYF. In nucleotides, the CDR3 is TGTGCCAGTAGTATGGATGGGAGATCCGCCTACGAGCAGTACTTC.

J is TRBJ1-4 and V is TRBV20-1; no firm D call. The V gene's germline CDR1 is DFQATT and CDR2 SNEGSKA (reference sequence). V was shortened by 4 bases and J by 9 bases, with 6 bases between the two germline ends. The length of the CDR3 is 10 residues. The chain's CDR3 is CSANFQKLFF. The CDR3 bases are TGCAGTGCTAACTTCCAAAAACTGTTTTTT.

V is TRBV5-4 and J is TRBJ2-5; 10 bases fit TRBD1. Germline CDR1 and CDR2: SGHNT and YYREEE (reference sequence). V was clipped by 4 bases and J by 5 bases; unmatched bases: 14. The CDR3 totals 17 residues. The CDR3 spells CASSPYTGTGERETQYF. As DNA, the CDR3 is TGTGCCAGCAGCCCCTACACCGGGACAGGGGAGCGCGAGACCCAGTACTTC.

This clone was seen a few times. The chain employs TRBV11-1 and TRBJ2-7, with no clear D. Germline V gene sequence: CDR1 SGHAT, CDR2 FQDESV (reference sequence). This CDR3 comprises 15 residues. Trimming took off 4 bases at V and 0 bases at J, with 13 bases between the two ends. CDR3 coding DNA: TGTGCCAGCAGCTCCCTCGGCGACCCCTCCTACGAGCAGTACTTC. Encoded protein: CASSSLGDPSYEQYF.

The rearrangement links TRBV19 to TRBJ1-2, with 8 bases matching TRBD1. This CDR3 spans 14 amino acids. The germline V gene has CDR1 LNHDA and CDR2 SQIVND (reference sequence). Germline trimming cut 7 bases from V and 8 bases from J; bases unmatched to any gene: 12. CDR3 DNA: TGTGCCAGTACGCCGACAGGGGAATCTTACGGCTACACCTTC. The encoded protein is CASTPTGESYGYTF.